The 18 T cell receptor beta chains below were found in one sample sequenced in a study of early T cells in non-severe SARS-CoV-2 infection (dated by TCRdb to the early 2020s). The protocol used for the library was 5' RACE. These reads were obtained on a NextSeq 500. TCRdb took the public reads, trimmed them with fastp at Q25, ran MiXCR for clone calling and kept in-frame beta chains. Entries are consolidated by CDR3 protein sequence, retaining the most common genes and DNA. Recorded for this sample are roughly 48,000 distinct CDR3 sequences; over 5% of them occurred a single time. The ten largest clones capture roughly 4.8% of the sample. Sequencing was carried out using whole blood. Receptors originate from an adult who was a healthcare worker with PCR-confirmed SARS-CoV-2 infection or an uninfected control (not recorded which).

This clonotype was picked up many times. This sequence joins TRBV4-1 and TRBJ2-1; D is possibly TRBD2 (6 bases). The germline V and J ends were trimmed by 4 bases and 7 bases, with 14 bases remaining between them. CDR1 is MGHRA and CDR2 is YSYEKL in the germline V gene. The CDR3 extends over 14 amino acids. In nucleotides, the CDR3 is TGCGCCAGCAGCCCCGCGCCGCGGGATAATGAGCAGTTCTTC. Encoded protein: CASSPAPRDNEQFF.

This clonotype was seen at least ten times. This sequence joins TRBV18 and TRBJ1-2; D ambiguous. Germline V CDR1 and CDR2: KGHSH, LQKENI. V dropped 6 bases and J dropped 7 bases, with 12 bases sitting between them. The CDR3 consists of 12 residues. CDR3 loop: CASSPERFGYTF. The CDR3 bases are TGTGCCAGCTCCCCGGAGAGGTTTGGCTACACCTTC.

This clonotype was observed a handful of times. This sequence joins TRBV24-1 and TRBJ2-6; weak D call: TRBD2 (5 bases). The V gene lost 4 bases and the J gene lost 2 bases, with 17 bases spanning the gap. The germline CDR1 and CDR2 sequences are KGHDR and SFDVKD. The CDR3 has 18 residues. The CDR3 spells CATSDRLSTGAGANVLTF. Here the CDR3 DNA reads TGTGCCACCAGTGACCGCCTCTCGACCGGGGCTGGGGCCAACGTCCTGACTTTC.

This clonotype was seen at least ten times. The chain recombines TRBV7-2 with TRBJ2-3, with 13 bases aligning to TRBD2. This CDR3 has 16 residues. Germline CDR1 SGHTA, CDR2 FQGNSA. J was trimmed by 2 bases and V by 4 bases; bases with no gene match: 3. CDR3: CASSWGTSGNTDTQYF. The CDR3 region has the DNA TGTGCCAGCAGCTGGGGGACTAGCGGGAACACAGATACGCAGTATTTT.

This clonotype was detected many times. The chain joins TRBV5-8 to TRBJ2-5; D perhaps matches TRBD1 (5 bases). This CDR3 is 17 amino acids long. Between the trimmed V and J ends, which lost 2 bases and 1 base, there was a span of 18 bases. The germline V gene encodes CDR1 SGHTS and CDR2 YDEGEE. CDR3 sequence: CASSFGTLDSFQETQYF. CDR3 nucleotide sequence: TGTGCCAGCAGCTTTGGAACACTCGACAGCTTCCAAGAGACCCAGTACTTC.

This clonotype appeared many times. The chain joins TRBV20-1 to TRBJ2-5; D possibly corresponds to TRBD1 (6 bases). CDR3 size: 13 residues. Trimming took off 6 bases at V and 4 bases at J, with 15 bases between the two ends. CDR1 DFQATT and CDR2 SNEGSKA come from the germline V gene (reference sequence). In nucleotides, the CDR3 is TGCAGTGCGCCTTTCACAGGGTCAGAGACCCAGTACTTC. It yields the protein CSAPFTGSETQYF.

There are many counts of this clonotype. The chain couples TRBV20-1 to TRBJ1-5, with D hard to call. The germline V gene has CDR1 DFQATT and CDR2 SNEGSKA (reference sequence). V lost 6 bases, J lost 9 bases, and 15 bases lay in between. This CDR3 is 12 amino acids long. CDR3 nucleotides: TGCAGTGCCCCAACGGGCGTGGGGCCCCAGCATTTT. It encodes CSAPTGVGPQHF.

This clonotype was seen at least ten times. This sequence joins TRBV19 and TRBJ2-6; no reliable D call. The CDR3 spans 17 residues. Per the germline V gene, CDR1 is LNHDA and CDR2 is SQIVND (reference sequence). Trimming left V 2 bases short and J 4 bases short, with 15 bases between. DNA for the CDR3: TGTGCCAGTAGTATATACGGAGTTTGGACGGGGGCCAACGTCCTGACTTTC. The encoded protein is CASSIYGVWTGANVLTF. Full variable domain (outside the CDR3, taken from reference TRBV19 and TRBJ2-6): DGGITQSPKYLFRKEGQNVTLSCEQNLNHDAMYWYRQDPGQGLRLIYYSQIVNDFQKGDIAEGYSVSREKKESFPLTVTSAQKNPTAFYLCASSIYGVWTGANVLTFGAGSRLTVL.

At least ten counts were recorded for this clonotype. The rearrangement links TRBV4-2 to TRBJ2-3; 10 bases are shared with TRBD2. The CDR3 runs to 18 residues. CDR1 is LGHNA and CDR2 is YNFKEQ in the germline V gene. Losses at the gene ends were 0 bases for V and 2 bases for J; bases not matched to a gene: 8. This CDR3 is CASSQDPLAGVFTDTQYF. CDR3 in DNA: TGTGCCAGCAGCCAAGATCCCCTAGCGGGGGTTTTCACAGATACGCAGTATTTT.

This clonotype has just a few counts. The V call is TRBV5-6, the J call TRBJ1-3; D unresolved. Germline V CDR1 and CDR2: SGHDT, YYEEEE. The CDR3 consists of 15 residues. Trimming pared 8 bases from V and 0 bases from J, leaving 15 bases between. CDR3 in amino acids: CASLLKGTSGNTIYF. CDR3 sequence (DNA): TGTGCCAGTCTCCTGAAAGGAACCTCTGGAAACACCATATATTTT.

Points on this clonotype: A much larger clonotype is one base distant, so this may be a read error. The rearrangement links TRBV28 to TRBJ2-5; either TRBD1 or TRBD2 may supply D (6 bases each). CDR1 and CDR2 (germline): MDHEN, SYDVKM. Trimming took off 8 bases at V and 0 bases at J, with 16 bases between the two ends. The CDR3 spans 15 residues. Here the CDR3 reads CASGRGRGYQETQYF. The CDR3 bases are TGTGCCAGCGGTCGGGGGCGCGGGTACCAAGAGACCCAGTACTTC.

This clonotype was observed a handful of times. The chain links TRBV11-2 to TRBJ1-4, with a tentative D call TRBD1 (6 bases). The germline V and J ends were trimmed by 3 bases and 9 bases, with 23 bases remaining between them. Germline CDR1 reads SGHAT; CDR2 reads FQNNGV. This CDR3 has 17 residues. CDR3 DNA sequence: TGTGCCAGCAGCTTTATCAGGCAGGGAAGGGGGAAACAAAAACTGTTTTTT. This encodes CASSFIRQGRGKQKLFF.

This sequence joins TRBV2 and TRBJ2-2; weak D call: TRBD2 (6 bases). Germline assignment: CDR1 SNHLY and CDR2 FYNNEI. V lost 3 bases to trimming and J lost 2 bases, with 19 bases between them. CDR3 size: 18 residues. CDR3 nucleotide sequence: TGTGCCAGCAGTGACCTCTCGGGTAGCGGAGTAAACACCGGGGAGCTGTTTTTT. This gives the protein CASSDLSGSGVNTGELFF.

This clonotype came up many times. J is TRBJ2-3 and V is TRBV20-1; 8 nucleotides agree with TRBD2. Germline trimming cut 3 bases from V and 7 bases from J; bases unmatched to any gene: 6. The germline V gene encodes CDR1 DFQATT and CDR2 SNEGSKA (reference sequence). CDR3 length equals 13 residues. The CDR3 DNA follows: TGCAGTGCTAGGCAGCGGGAGCTAAATACGCAGTATTTT. Its protein is CSARQRELNTQYF.

This clonotype was picked up a small number of times. J is TRBJ1-1 and V is TRBV6-4; 8 positions match TRBD1. Per germline, CDR1 MRHNA and CDR2 SNTAGT. This CDR3 is built from 15 residues. V shed 3 bases and J 0 bases; nucleotides not matched to a gene: 3. Written as DNA, the CDR3 is TGTGCCAGCAGTGAGAACAGGGGGATGAACACTGAAGCTTTCTTT. Protein: CASSENRGMNTEAFF.

At least ten counts were recorded for this clonotype. The chain links TRBV10-2 to TRBJ2-1; D remains ambiguous. Germline loops: CDR1 WSHSY, CDR2 SAAADI. With 3 bases removed from V and 7 bases from J, the gap between germline ends came to 7 bases. This CDR3 is built from 12 residues. The CDR3 DNA reads TGCGCCAGCAGTGAAGCAGGAAATGAGCAGTTCTTC. Encoded protein: CASSEAGNEQFF.

This clonotype has a count of ten or more. The chain recombines TRBV20-1 with TRBJ2-1, with 8 bases lining up with TRBD2. V lost 3 bases and J lost 1; bases outside the gene matches: 17. CDR1 is DFQATT and CDR2 is SNEGSKA in the germline V gene (reference sequence). The CDR3 covers 19 residues. CDR3 bases: TGCAGTGCTAGTGATGGGGGTATAGCGGGACGTGGGTCCTACAATGAGCAGTTCTTC. It translates to CSASDGGIAGRGSYNEQFF.

In its sample, this clonotype was seen many times. The genes are TRBV9 and TRBJ1-1, with no clear D. V lost 4 bases to trimming and J lost 7 bases, with 17 bases between them. This CDR3 region has 14 residues. Germline CDR1 is SGDLS and CDR2 is YYNGEE. The CDR3 region has the DNA TGTGCCAGCAGCCCCAGTGGTCGGGTAGGTGAAGCTTTCTTT. It specifies CASSPSGRVGEAFF.